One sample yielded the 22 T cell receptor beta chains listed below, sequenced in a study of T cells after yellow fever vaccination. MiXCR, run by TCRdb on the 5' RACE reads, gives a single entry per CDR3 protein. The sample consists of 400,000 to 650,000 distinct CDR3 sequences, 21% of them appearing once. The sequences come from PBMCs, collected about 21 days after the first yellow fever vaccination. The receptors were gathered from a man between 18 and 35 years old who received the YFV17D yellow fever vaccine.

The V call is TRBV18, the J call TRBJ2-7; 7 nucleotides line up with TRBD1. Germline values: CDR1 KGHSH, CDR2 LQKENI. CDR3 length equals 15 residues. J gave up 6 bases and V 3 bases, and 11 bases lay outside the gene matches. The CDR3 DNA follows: TGTGCCAGCTCACCCCCCGGGACAGCTCCCCGCGAGCAGTACGTC. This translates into CASSPPGTAPREQYV.

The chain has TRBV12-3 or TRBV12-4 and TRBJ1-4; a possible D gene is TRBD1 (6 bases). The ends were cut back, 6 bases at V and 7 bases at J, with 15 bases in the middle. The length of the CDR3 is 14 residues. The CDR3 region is CASSKGGSGEKLFF. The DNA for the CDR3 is TGTGCCAGCAGCAAAGGGGGGAGTGGTGAAAAACTGTTTTTT.

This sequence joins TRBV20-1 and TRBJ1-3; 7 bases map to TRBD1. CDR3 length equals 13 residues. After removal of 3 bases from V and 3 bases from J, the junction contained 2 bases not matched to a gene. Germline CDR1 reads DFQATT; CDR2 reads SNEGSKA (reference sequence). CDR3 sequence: CSASRDSGNTIYF. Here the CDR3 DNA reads TGCAGTGCTAGCCGGGACAGTGGAAACACCATATATTTT.

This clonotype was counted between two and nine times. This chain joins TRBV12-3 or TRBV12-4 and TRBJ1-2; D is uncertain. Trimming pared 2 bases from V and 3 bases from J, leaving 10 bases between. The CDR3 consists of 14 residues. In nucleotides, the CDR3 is TGTGCCAGCAGTTTATTCGGGTCGCACTATGGCTACACCTTC. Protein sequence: CASSLFGSHYGYTF.

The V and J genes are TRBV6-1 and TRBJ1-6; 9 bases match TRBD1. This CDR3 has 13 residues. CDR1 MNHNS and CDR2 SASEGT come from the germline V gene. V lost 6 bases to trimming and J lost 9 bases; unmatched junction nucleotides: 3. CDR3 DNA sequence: TGTGCCAGCAGGGACAGGGGAGGTTCACCCCTCCACTTT. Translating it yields CASRDRGGSPLHF.

The CDR3 protein is CASSLDGAHYEQYF. The CDR3 DNA reads as TGTGCCAGCAGTTTAGACGGGGCTCACTACGAGCAGTACTTC. The V call is TRBV12-3 or TRBV12-4, the J call TRBJ2-7; perhaps D is TRBD1 or TRBD2 (5 bases each). CDR3 size: 14 residues. The V end lost 1 base, the J end lost 3 bases, and 10 bases lay between the germline ends.

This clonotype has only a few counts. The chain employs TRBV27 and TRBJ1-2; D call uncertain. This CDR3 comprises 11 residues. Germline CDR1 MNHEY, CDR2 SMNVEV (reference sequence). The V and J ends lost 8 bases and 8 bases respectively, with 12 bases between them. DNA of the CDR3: TGTGCCAGCGGAGGTATTGGGGGCTACACCTTC. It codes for CASGGIGGYTF.

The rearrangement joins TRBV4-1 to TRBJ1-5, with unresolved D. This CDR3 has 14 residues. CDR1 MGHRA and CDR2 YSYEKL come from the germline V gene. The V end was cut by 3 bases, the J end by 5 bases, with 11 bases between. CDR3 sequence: CASSQVGDHQPQHF. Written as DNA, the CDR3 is TGCGCCAGCAGCCAGGTCGGAGACCATCAGCCCCAGCATTTT.

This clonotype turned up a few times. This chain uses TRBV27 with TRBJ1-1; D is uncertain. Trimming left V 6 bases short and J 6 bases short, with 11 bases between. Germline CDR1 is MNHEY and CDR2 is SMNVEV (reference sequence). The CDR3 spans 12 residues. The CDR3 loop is CASSPGSSEAFF. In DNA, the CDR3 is TGTGCCAGCAGCCCCGGGTCCTCTGAAGCTTTCTTT.

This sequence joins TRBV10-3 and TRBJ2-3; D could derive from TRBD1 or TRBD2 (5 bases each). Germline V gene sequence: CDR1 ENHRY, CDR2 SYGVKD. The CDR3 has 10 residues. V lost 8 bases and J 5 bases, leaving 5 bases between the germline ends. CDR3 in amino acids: CAIGGDTQYF. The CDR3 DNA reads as TGTGCCATCGGGGGAGATACGCAGTATTTT.

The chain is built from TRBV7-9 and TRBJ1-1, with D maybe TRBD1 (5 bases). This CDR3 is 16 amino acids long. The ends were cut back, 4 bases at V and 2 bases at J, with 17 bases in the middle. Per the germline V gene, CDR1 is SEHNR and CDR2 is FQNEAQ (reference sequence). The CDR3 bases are TGTGCCAGCAGCTCTTTACGGGGCTCACTTAACACTGAAGCTTTCTTT. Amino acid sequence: CASSSLRGSLNTEAFF.

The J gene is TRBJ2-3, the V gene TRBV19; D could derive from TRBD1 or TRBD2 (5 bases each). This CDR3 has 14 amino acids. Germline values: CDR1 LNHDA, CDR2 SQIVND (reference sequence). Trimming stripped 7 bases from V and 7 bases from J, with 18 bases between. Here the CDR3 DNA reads TGTGCCAGTACCAGGGCCAAGGGGAGTCATACGCAGTATTTT. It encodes CASTRAKGSHTQYF.

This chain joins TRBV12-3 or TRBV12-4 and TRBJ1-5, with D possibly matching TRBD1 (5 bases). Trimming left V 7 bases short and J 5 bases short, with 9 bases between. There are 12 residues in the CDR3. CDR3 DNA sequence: TGTGCCAGCAACTTGGGGCATCAGCCCCAGCATTTT. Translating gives CASNLGHQPQHF.

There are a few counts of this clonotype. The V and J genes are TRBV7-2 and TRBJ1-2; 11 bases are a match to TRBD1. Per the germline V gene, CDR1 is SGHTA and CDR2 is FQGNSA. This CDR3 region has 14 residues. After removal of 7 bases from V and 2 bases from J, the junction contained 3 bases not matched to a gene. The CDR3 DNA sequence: TGTGCCAGCATGGGACAGGGGGTAAACTATGGCTACACCTTC. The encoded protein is CASMGQGVNYGYTF.

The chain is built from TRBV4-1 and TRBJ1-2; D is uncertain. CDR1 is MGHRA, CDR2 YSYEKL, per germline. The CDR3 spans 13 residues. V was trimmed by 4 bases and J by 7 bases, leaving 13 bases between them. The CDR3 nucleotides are TGCGCCAGCAGCCCTCCTCGAGGGCCTGGCTACACCTTC. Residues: CASSPPRGPGYTF.

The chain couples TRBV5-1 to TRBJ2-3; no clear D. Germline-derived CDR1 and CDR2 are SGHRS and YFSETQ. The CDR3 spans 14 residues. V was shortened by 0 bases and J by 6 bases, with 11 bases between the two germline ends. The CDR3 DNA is TGCGCCAGCAGCTTGGATCCTCCCCCGGATACGCAGTATTTT. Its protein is CASSLDPPPDTQYF.

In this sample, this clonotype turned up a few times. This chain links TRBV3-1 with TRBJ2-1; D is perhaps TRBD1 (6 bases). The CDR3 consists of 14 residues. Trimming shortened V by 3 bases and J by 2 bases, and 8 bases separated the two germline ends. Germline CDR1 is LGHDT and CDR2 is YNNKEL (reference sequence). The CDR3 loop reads CASSHEGAYNEQFF. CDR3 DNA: TGTGCCAGCAGCCATGAGGGGGCCTACAATGAGCAGTTCTTC.

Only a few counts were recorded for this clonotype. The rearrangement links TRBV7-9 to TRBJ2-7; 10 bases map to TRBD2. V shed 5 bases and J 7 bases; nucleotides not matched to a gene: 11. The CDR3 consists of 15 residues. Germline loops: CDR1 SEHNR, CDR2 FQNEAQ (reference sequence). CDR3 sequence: CASSPVAGGLGEQYV. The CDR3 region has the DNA TGTGCCAGCAGCCCTGTAGCGGGGGGCTTGGGTGAGCAGTACGTC.

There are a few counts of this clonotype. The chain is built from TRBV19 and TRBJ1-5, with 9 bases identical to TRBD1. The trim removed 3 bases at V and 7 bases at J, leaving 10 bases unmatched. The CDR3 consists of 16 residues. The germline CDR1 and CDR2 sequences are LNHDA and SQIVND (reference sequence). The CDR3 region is CASSMGTGKSGQPQHF. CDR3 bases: TGTGCCAGTAGTATGGGGACAGGGAAAAGCGGACAGCCCCAGCATTTT.

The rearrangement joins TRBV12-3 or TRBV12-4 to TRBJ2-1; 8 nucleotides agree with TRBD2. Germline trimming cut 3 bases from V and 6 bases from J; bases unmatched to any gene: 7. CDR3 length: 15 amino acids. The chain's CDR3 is CASSFRRGAPNEQFF. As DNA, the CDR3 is TGTGCCAGCAGTTTCCGGCGGGGGGCCCCCAATGAGCAGTTCTTC.

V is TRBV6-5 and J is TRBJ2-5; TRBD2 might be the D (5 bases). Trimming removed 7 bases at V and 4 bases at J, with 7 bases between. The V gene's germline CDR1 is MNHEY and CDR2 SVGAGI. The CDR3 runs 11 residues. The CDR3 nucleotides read TGTGCCAGCAATGCGGGAGAGACCCAGTACTTC. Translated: CASNAGETQYF.

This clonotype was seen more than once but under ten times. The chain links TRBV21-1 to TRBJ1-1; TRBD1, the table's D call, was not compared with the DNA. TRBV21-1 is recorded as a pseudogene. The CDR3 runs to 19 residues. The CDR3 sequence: CASTWGPPTRRTSNTEAFF. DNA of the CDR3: TGTGCCAGCACCTGGGGCCCCCCCACAAGAAGGACGTCGAACACTGAAGCTTTCTTT.